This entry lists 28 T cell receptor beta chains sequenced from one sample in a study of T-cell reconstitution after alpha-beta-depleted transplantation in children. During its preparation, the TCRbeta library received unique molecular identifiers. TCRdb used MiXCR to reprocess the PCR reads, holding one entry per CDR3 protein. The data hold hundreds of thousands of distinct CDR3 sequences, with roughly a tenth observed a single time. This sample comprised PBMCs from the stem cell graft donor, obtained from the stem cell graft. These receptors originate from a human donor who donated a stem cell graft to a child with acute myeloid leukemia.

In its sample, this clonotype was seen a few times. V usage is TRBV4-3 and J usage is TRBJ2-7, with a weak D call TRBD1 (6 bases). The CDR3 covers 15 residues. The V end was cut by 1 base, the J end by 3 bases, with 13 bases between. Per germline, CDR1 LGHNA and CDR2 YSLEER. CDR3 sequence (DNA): TGCGCCAGCAGCCAAGTCACAGGGAAGGTCTACGAGCAGTACTTC. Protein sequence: CASSQVTGKVYEQYF.

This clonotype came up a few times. The CDR3 reads CASSLAGDPNTEAFF. The CDR3 DNA reads TGCGCCAGCAGCTTGGCCGGGGACCCGAACACTGAAGCTTTCTTT. The chain employs TRBV5-1 and TRBJ1-1, with D perhaps TRBD1 (5 bases). The CDR3 contains 15 residues. V dropped 0 bases and J dropped 1 base, with 10 bases sitting between them. In germline, CDR1 is SGHRS, CDR2 YFSETQ.

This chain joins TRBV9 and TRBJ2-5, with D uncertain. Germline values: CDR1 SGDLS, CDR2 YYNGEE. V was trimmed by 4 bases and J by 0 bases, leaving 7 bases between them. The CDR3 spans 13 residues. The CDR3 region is CASSTDNQETQYF. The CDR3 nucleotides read TGTGCCAGCAGCACAGACAACCAAGAGACCCAGTACTTC. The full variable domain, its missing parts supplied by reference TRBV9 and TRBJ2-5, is DSGVTQTPKHLITATGQRVTLRCSPRSGDLSVYWYQQSLDQGLQFLIQYYNGEERAKGNILERFSAQQFPDLHSELNLSSLELGDSALYFCASSTDNQETQYFGPGTRLLVL.

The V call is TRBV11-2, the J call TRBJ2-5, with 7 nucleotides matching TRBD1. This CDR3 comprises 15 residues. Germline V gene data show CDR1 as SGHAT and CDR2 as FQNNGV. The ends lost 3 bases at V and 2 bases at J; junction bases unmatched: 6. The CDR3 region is CASSFATGIQETQYF. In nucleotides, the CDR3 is TGTGCCAGCAGCTTTGCGACAGGGATTCAAGAGACCCAGTACTTC.

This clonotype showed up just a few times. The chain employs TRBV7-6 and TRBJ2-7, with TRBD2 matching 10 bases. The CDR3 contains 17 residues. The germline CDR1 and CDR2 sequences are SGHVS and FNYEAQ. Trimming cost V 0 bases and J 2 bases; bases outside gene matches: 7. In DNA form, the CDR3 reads TGTGCCAGCAGCTTAGCGGCGGGGCTAGCGGGAGCCTACGAGCAGTACTTC. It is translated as CASSLAAGLAGAYEQYF.

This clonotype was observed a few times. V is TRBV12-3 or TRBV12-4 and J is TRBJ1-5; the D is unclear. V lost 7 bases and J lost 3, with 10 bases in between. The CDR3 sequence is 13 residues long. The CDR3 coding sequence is TGTGCCAGCATTGGGAGCCTCAATCAGCCCCAGCATTTT. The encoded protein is CASIGSLNQPQHF.

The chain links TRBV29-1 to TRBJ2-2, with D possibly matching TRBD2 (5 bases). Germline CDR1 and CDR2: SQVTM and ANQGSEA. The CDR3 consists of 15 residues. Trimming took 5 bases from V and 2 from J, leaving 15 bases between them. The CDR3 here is CSVLSGAANTGELFF. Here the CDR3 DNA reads TGCAGCGTTTTGTCAGGAGCGGCCAACACCGGGGAGCTGTTTTTT.

CDR3 sequence: CASSWLQGSSYEQYF. CDR3 coding DNA: TGTGCCAGCAGTTGGTTACAGGGGAGCTCCTACGAGCAGTACTTC. The genes are TRBV12-3 or TRBV12-4 and TRBJ2-7, with 7 nucleotides matching TRBD1. The length of the CDR3 is 15 residues. Trimming at V came to 4 bases and at J to 0 bases, leaving 6 bases not matched to a gene.

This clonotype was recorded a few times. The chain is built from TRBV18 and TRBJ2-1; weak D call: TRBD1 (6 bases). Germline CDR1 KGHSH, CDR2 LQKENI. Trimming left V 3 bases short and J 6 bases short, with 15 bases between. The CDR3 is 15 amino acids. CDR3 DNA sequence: TGTGCCAGCTCACCGACCCGGGACAAGCTCAATGAGCAGTTCTTC. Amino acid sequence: CASSPTRDKLNEQFF. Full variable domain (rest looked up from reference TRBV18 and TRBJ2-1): NAGVMQNPRHLVRRRGQEARLRCSPMKGHSHVYWYRQLPEEGLKFMVYLQKENIIDESGMPKERFSAEFPKEGPSILRIQQVVRGDSAAYFCASSPTRDKLNEQFFGPGTRLTVL.

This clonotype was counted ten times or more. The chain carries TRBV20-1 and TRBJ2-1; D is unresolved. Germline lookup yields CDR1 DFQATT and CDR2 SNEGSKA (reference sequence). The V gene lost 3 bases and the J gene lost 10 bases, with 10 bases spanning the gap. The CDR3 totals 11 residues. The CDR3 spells CSARMGTEQFF. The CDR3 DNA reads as TGCAGTGCTAGGATGGGAACCGAGCAGTTCTTC.

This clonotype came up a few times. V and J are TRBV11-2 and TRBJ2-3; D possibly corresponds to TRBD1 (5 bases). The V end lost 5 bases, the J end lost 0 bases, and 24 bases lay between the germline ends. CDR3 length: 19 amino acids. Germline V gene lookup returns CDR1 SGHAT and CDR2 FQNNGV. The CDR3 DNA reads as TGTGCCAGCAGCACAGGCCCAGGGATCCGACGTGCGAGCACAGATACGCAGTATTTT. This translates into CASSTGPGIRRASTDTQYF.

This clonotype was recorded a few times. CDR3 region: CASSKLAYEQYF. The CDR3 DNA reads as TGTGCCAGCAGCAAGTTGGCGTACGAGCAGTACTTC. The chain carries TRBV7-2 and TRBJ2-7; no clear D. This CDR3 comprises 12 residues. Per germline, CDR1 SGHTA and CDR2 FQGNSA. V lost 5 bases and J lost 4, with 9 bases in between.

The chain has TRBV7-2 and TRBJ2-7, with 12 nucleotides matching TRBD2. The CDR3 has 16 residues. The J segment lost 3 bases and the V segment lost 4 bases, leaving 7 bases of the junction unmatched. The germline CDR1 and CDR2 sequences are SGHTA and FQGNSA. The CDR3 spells CASSSQTSGRFYEQYF. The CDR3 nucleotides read TGTGCCAGCAGCTCCCAGACTAGCGGGAGATTCTACGAGCAGTACTTC.

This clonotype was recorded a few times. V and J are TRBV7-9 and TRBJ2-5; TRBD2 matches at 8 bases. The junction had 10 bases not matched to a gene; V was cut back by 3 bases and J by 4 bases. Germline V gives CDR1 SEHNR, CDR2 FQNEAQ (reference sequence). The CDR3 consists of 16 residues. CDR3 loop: CASSLPPGGPGETQYF. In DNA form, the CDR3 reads TGTGCCAGCAGCTTGCCCCCGGGAGGGCCTGGAGAGACCCAGTACTTC.

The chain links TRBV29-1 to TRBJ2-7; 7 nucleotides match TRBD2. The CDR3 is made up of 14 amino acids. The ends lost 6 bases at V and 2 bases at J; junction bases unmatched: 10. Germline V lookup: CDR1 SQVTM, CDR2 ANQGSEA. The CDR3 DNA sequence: TGCAGCGTGGCTCGGGGCGGGAGTCCCTACGAGCAGTACTTC. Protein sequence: CSVARGGSPYEQYF.

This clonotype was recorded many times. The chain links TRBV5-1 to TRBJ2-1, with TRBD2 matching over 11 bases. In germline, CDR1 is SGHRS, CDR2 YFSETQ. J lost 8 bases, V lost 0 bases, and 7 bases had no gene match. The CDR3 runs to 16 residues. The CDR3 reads CASSLELAGVRDEQFF. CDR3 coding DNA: TGCGCCAGCAGCTTGGAACTAGCGGGAGTAAGGGATGAGCAGTTCTTC.

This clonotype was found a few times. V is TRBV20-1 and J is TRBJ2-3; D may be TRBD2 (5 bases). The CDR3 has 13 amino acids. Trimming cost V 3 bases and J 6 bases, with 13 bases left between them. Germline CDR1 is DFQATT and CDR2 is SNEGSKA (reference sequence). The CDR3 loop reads CSARDTGRDTQYF. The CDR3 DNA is TGCAGTGCTAGGGATACGGGAAGGGATACGCAGTATTTT.

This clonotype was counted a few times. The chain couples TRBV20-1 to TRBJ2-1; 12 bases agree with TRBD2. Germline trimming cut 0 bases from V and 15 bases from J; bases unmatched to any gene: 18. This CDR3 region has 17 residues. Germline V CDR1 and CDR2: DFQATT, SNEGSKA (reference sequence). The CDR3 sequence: CSARDTRSASGRANPFF. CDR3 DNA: TGCAGTGCTAGAGATACACGATCGGCTAGCGGGAGGGCCAATCCGTTCTTC.

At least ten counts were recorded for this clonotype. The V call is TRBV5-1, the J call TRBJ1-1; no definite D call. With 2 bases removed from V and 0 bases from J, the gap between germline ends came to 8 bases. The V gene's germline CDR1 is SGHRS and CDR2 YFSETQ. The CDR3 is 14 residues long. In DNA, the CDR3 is TGCGCCAGCAGCTTAGGAGATATGAACACTGAAGCTTTCTTT. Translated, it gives CASSLGDMNTEAFF.

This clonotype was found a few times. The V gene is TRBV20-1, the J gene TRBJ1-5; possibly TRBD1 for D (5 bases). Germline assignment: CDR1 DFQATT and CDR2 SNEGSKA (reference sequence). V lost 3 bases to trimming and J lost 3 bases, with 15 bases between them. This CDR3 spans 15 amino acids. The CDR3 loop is CSASNPMGDNQPQHF. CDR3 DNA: TGCAGTGCTAGTAACCCAATGGGGGACAATCAGCCCCAGCATTTT.

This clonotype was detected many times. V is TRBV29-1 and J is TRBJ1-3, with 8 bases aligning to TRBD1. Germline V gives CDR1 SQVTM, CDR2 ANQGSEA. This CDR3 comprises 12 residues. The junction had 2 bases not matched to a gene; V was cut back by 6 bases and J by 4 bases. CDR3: CSVWDRGNTIYF. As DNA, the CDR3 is TGCAGCGTATGGGACAGGGGAAACACCATATATTTT.

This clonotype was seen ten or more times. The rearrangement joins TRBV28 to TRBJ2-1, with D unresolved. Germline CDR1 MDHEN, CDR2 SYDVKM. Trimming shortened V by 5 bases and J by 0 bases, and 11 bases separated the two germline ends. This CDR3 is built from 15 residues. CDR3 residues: CASSGRRDSYNEQFF. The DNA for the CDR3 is TGTGCCAGCAGTGGACGGAGAGACTCCTACAATGAGCAGTTCTTC.

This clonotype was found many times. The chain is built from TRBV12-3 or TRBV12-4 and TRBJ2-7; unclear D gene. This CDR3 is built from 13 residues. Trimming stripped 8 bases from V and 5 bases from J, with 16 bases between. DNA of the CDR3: TGTGCCAGCCCCCCGCAGCGTGAGGACGAGCAGTACTTC. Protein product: CASPPQREDEQYF.

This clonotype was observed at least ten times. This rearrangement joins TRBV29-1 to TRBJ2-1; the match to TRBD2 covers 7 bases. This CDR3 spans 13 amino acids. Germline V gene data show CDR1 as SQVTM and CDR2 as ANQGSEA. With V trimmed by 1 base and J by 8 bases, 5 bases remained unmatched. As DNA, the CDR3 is TGCAGCGTTGAAGGGTGGACTAGAGATGAGCAGTTCTTC. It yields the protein CSVEGWTRDEQFF.

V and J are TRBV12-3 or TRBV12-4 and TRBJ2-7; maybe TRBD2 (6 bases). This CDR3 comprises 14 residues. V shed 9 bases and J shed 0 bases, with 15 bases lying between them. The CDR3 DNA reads TGTGCCAGTAAAATCGGAGGGAGCTCCTACGAGCAGTACTTC. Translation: CASKIGGSSYEQYF.

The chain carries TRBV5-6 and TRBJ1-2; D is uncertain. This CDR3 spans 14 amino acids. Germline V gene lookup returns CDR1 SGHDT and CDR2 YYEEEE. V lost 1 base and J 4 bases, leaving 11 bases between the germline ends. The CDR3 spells CASSLYQLGYGYTF. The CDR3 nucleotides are TGTGCCAGCAGCTTGTATCAGCTCGGCTATGGCTACACCTTC.

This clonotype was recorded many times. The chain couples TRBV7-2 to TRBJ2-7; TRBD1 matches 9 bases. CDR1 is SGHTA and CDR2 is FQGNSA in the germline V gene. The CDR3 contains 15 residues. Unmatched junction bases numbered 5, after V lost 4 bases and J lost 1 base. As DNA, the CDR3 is TGTGCCAGCAGCTCCGCCGGGACAGGGTCCTACGAGCAGTACTTC. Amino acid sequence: CASSSAGTGSYEQYF.

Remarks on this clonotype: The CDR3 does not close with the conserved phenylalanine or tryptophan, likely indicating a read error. The CDR3: CASSQDLSSYEQYI. CDR3 sequence (DNA): TGCGCCAGCAGCCAAGATTTGAGCTCCTACGAGCAGTACATC. The gene calls are TRBV4-3 and TRBJ2-7; D call uncertain. CDR3 length equals 14 residues. Germline values: CDR1 LGHNA, CDR2 YSLEER. Trimming took 0 bases from V and 0 from J, leaving 6 bases between them.